This entry describes one TCR beta chain. What it recognizes is unknown. The data stem from a study of long-term antiretroviral therapy in people with HIV. Notes on the study in general: Pre-ART clonal expansion yielded clones that dominated the repertoire at all time points.

CDR1 is MNHNY and CDR2 is SVGAGI in the germline V gene (reference sequence). Trimming at V came to 6 bases and at J to 3 bases, leaving 4 bases not matched to a gene. The CDR3 covers 14 residues. The assay, immunoSEQ v3.0, was run at survey level. What sequencing targeted per sample was about 35,000-55,000 T-cell genomes. Repertoires were generated with immunoSEQ multiplex PCR, while TCRdb's copy carries only in-frame clones and drops some. The table records around 40,000 clones, roughly 86% of them present only once. The TCR was taken from a woman aged 45-65 years with HIV. This chain joins TRBV6-6 and TRBJ2-5; TRBD1 matches 10 bases. Sample: unsorted PBMCs, taken 0.1 years before starting antiretroviral therapy. CDR3 in DNA: TGTGCCAGCAGATCGACAGGGGGCGAAGAGACCCAGTACTTC. Residues: CASRSTGGEETQYF.